A selection of T cell receptor beta chains follows, all from one sample in a study of blood T cell repertoires in COVID-19. The assay was immunoSEQ multiplex PCR, and TCRdb's table has in-frame clones only and misses some. The table lists 330,000 or so clones, 85% to 90% of them singletons. The sequencing sample was made of PBMCs or T cells enriched from blood (not recorded which). The source of these receptors is a woman under 40 who had been exposed to COVID-19. The CDR3 runs from the conserved cysteine through the conserved F or W. The order of the fields is V gene, CDR3 length, clone size, D gene, J gene, CDR3 DNA, CDR3 protein. The D gene is left open where the match is weak. Rows may omit the clone size; those that give it use once, few, many or a size class.

TRBV12-2,18,.,.,TRBJ2-1,TGTGCAAGTCGCCTGACTCTAGTAGCGGGAGGACACTACAATGAGCAGTTCTTC,CASRLTLVAGGHYNEQFF
TRBV10-3,14,.,TRBD1,TRBJ1-4,TGTGCCATCAGTCAGGGGGTCAGCGGAGAAAAACTGTTTTTT,CAISQGVSGEKLFF
TRBV10-2,15,.,.,TRBJ2-7,TGCGCCAGCAGTGAAAATTTAGAGAGCTCCTACGAGCAGTACTTC,CASSENLESSYEQYF
TRBV5-1,15,.,TRBD2,TRBJ2-1,TGCGCCAGCAGCTTGCCTAGCGGGAGCTTCAATGAGCAGTTCTTC,CASSLPSGSFNEQFF
TRBV28,18,.,.,TRBJ2-7,TGTGCCAGCAGCCTATCGGCACATTCGGGTGGAAGAGTCGGTGAGCAGTACTTC,CASSLSAHSGGRVGEQYF
TRBV5-1,15,.,.,TRBJ1-1,TGCGCCAGCAGCTTGGATACAGTATCGAACACTGAAGCTTTCTTT,CASSLDTVSNTEAFF
TRBV7-6,16,.,TRBD2,TRBJ2-7,TGTGCCAGCAGCCCGGGACTAGCGGGAGTCTCCTACGAGCAGTACTTC,CASSPGLAGVSYEQYF
TRBV18,14,few,.,TRBJ1-5,TGTGCCAGCTCAGAGGGCGCCGTGAATCAGCCCCAGCATTTT,CASSEGAVNQPQHF
TRBV27,15,.,TRBD2,TRBJ2-1,TGTGCCAGCAGTTTAATGGGACTAGCGAACAATGAGCAGTTCTTC,CASSLMGLANNEQFF
TRBV7-2,14,.,.,TRBJ2-7,TGTGCCAGCAGCTTAGTTAGCGGAGATTACGAGCAGTACTTC,CASSLVSGDYEQYF
TRBV28,14,.,.,TRBJ1-5,TGTGCCAGCAGTTTATCAGGGGTCGGTCAGCCCCAGCATTTT,CASSLSGVGQPQHF
TRBV14,16,.,.,TRBJ1-1,TGTGCCAGCAGCCAAGTACAGGTGGGGCGGAACACTGAAGCTTTCTTT,CASSQVQVGRNTEAFF
TRBV14,13,.,TRBD1,TRBJ1-2,TGTGCCAGCAGCCTAGGACAGGGCTATGGCTACACCTTC,CASSLGQGYGYTF
TRBV19,14,.,.,TRBJ1-2,TGTGCCAGTAGTCCACGACAGGACCGGGATGGCTACACCTTC,CASSPRQDRDGYTF
TRBV28,16,.,TRBD2,TRBJ2-2,TGTGCCAGCAGTTTAGGACTAGCGGGAGCTAACGGGGAGCTGTTTTTT,CASSLGLAGANGELFF
TRBV3-1/TRBV3-2,15,.,.,TRBJ1-1,TGTGCCAGCAGCCAACGGGGGTTAACGGGCGCTGAAGCTTTCTTT,CASSQRGLTGAEAFF
TRBV27,14,.,.,TRBJ2-7,TGTGCCAGCAGGTCAGGGGTGCAGAACTACGAGCAGTACTTC,CASRSGVQNYEQYF
TRBV12-2,15,.,.,TRBJ1-6,TGTGCAAGTCGCGATCGGCGGGGGTCGCGTTCACCCCTCCACTTT,CASRDRRGSRSPLHF
TRBV12-3/TRBV12-4,13,few,.,TRBJ1-2,TGTGCCAGCAGTATCACAGGGTCGCGAGGCTACACCTTC,CASSITGSRGYTF
TRBV2,13,once,.,TRBJ2-2,TGTGCCAGTCAATACAGGTTCACCGGGGAGCTGTTTTTT,CASQYRFTGELFF
TRBV18,14,.,TRBD1,TRBJ1-1,TGTGCCAGCTCACCCATCCAGGGGGACACTGAAGCTTTCTTT,CASSPIQGDTEAFF
TRBV11-2,15,.,.,TRBJ1-2,TGTGCCAGCAGCTCCCAAAGGGGCGGTCTCTATGGCTACACCTTC,CASSSQRGGLYGYTF
TRBV18,16,.,TRBD1,TRBJ1-3,TGTGCCAGCTCACCACCGGGGACAGGCTCTGGAAACACCATATATTTT,CASSPPGTGSGNTIYF
TRBV18,17,.,.,TRBJ1-1,TGTGCCAGCTCACCTCTACGGGTAACAGGGTCGAACACTGAAGCTTTCTTT,CASSPLRVTGSNTEAFF
TRBV30,14,.,TRBD1,TRBJ1-1,TGTGCCTGGAGTACACAGGGGGTTGGCACTGAAGCTTTCTTT,CAWSTQGVGTEAFF
TRBV19,15,.,TRBD1,TRBJ2-7,TGTGCCAGTAGTATCGAGACAGGGGTTGTGTACGAGCAGTACTTC,CASSIETGVVYEQYF
TRBV25-1,13,.,.,TRBJ2-5,TGTGCCAGCAGTGTTGGCGGGGAAGAGACCCAGTACTTC,CASSVGGEETQYF
TRBV29-1,14,.,TRBD1,TRBJ1-2,TGCAGCGTACTCACAGGGGGCGATAGGTATGGCTACACCTTC,CSVLTGGDRYGYTF
TRBV5-1,16,.,.,TRBJ1-2,TGCGCCAGCCGGAGGGAGGTCCAGGCCGATAGTTATGGCTACACCTTC,CASRREVQADSYGYTF
TRBV10-1,13,.,.,TRBJ2-7,TGCGCCAGCAGCGGGAGTATCACCTACGAGCAGTACTTC,CASSGSITYEQYF
TRBV5-4,16,.,.,TRBJ2-2,TGTGCCAGCAGCCGCGAGGTGAATAAGAACACCGGGGAGCTGTTTTTT,CASSREVNKNTGELFF
TRBV6-5,14,.,.,TRBJ1-5,TGTGCCAGCATGAAAGACACTAGCAATCAGCCCCAGCATTTT,CASMKDTSNQPQHF
TRBV28,13,.,.,TRBJ1-5,TGTGCCAGCAGTTTTTCAGTATCTCAGCCCCAGCATTTT,CASSFSVSQPQHF
TRBV27,17,.,TRBD2,TRBJ2-5,TGTGCCAGCAGTCCTGGGACTAGCGGGAGGGCTCAAGAGACCCAGTACTTC,CASSPGTSGRAQETQYF
TRBV7-7,13,.,.,TRBJ1-1,TGTGCTAGCATAGGGAGGGCACTGGCTGAAGCTTTCTTT,CASIGRALAEAFF
TRBV5-1,14,.,.,TRBJ2-1,TGCGCCAGCCGGGGGTCGGGAGTAGACAATGAGCAGTTCTTC,CASRGSGVDNEQFF
TRBV28,15,once,TRBD1,TRBJ1-5,TGTGCCAGCACCGATGGACAGGGAGGCAATCAGCCCCAGCATTTT,CASTDGQGGNQPQHF
TRBV29-1,13,.,.,TRBJ2-3,TGCAGCGTCATAAGCGGAAGCACAGATACGCAGTATTTT,CSVISGSTDTQYF
TRBV7-6,16,.,TRBD1,TRBJ1-6,TGTGCCAGCAGCTTATCCGATGACAGGGGCAGTTCACCCCTCCACTTT,CASSLSDDRGSSPLHF
TRBV6-5,11,.,.,TRBJ2-7,TGTGCCAGCTCGACTAGTAACGAGCAGTACTTC,CASSTSNEQYF
TRBV5-1,14,.,.,TRBJ2-7,TGCGCCAGCAGCTTGGCTGGGGGGGGGCACGAGCAGTACTTC,CASSLAGGGHEQYF
TRBV11-2,15,.,TRBD2,TRBJ2-1,TGTGCCAGCAGCCAAACTAGCGGGAGGGCTCATGAGCAGTTCTTC,CASSQTSGRAHEQFF
TRBV5-1,15,few,.,TRBJ2-5,TGCGCCAGCAGCTTGAGTGGAGGGAGGATGGAGACCCAGTACTTC,CASSLSGGRMETQYF
TRBV9,15,few,TRBD2,TRBJ2-7,TGTGCCAGCAGCGTAGACGGGACTAACTCCTACGAGCAGTACTTC,CASSVDGTNSYEQYF
TRBV7-3,17,.,TRBD1,TRBJ2-6,TGTGCCAGCAGCCTCCGGACAGGGGGCGCTGGGGCCAACGTCCTGACTTTC,CASSLRTGGAGANVLTF
TRBV19,16,once,TRBD1,TRBJ1-2,TGTGCCAGTAGTATAGATAGGGGACAGGGGAAGAATGGCTACACCTTC,CASSIDRGQGKNGYTF
TRBV4-2,14,.,TRBD1,TRBJ1-1,TGTGCCAGCAGCCCCCAGGGGACAGGGACTGAAGCTTTCTTT,CASSPQGTGTEAFF
TRBV27,15,.,.,TRBJ2-3,TGTGCCAGCAGTTTAAATTTCGAGGGCACAGATACGCAGTATTTT,CASSLNFEGTDTQYF
TRBV5-4,17,once,TRBD2,TRBJ2-5,TGTGCCAGCAGCTTGAATTGGACTAGCGGGAAAGGAGAGACCCAGTACTTC,CASSLNWTSGKGETQYF